This T cell receptor beta chain is from a study of T-cell memory formation after mild COVID-19. Study in general: Across donors, TCR clusters were largely donor specific.

The study's findings and limits: Those CD4+ clones that contracted were mainly in CM and EM (CD8+ ones in EMRA). Prior to infection, memory already included some responding clones, suggesting cross-reactive memory joined.

This clonotype was counted at least ten times. Its antigen is currently unknown. Trimming removed 5 bases at V and 3 bases at J, with 14 bases between. CDR1 is SGHAT, CDR2 FQNNGV, per germline. The CDR3 covers 15 residues. TCRdb used MiXCR to reprocess the 5' RACE reads, holding one entry per CDR3 protein. The sample has 190,000 or so distinct CDR3 sequences; approximately 10% are singletons. This TCR derives from a man aged 18 to 35 who had mild COVID-19 (a few samples of this study predate the infection). Cell type and time point are not known. Sequencing input: PBMCs or a T cell subset sorted from them (not recorded which). The chain employs TRBV11-2 and TRBJ2-1; no clear D. CDR3 in amino acids: CASSPSPLGYNEQFF. CDR3 DNA: TGTGCCAGCAGCCCTTCTCCTCTGGGCTACAATGAGCAGTTCTTC.